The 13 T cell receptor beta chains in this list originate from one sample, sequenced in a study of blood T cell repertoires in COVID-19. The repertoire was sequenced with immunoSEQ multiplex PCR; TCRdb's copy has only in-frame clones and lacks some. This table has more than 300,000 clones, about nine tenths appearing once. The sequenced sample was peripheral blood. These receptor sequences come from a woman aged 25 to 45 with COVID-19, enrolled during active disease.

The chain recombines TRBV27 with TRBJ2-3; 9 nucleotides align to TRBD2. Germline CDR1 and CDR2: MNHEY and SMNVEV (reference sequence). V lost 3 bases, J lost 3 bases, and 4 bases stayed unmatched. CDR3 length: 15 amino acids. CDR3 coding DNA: TGTGCCAGCAGTTTGTTGCGGGGGGGTACAGATACGCAGTATTTT. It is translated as CASSLLRGGTDTQYF.

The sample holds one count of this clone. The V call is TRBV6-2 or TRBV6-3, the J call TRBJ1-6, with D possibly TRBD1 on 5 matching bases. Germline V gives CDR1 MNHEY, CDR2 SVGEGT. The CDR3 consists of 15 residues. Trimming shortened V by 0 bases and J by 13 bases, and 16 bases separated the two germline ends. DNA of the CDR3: TGTGCCAGCAGTTACTCGATGTACCAGGGAAGTCCCCTCCACTTT. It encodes CASSYSMYQGSPLHF.

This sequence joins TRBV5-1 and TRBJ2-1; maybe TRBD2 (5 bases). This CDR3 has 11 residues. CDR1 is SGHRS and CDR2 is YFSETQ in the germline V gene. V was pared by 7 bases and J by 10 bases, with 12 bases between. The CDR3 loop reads CASRNPGEQFF. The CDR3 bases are TGCGCCAGCCGCAACCCGGGAGAGCAGTTCTTC.

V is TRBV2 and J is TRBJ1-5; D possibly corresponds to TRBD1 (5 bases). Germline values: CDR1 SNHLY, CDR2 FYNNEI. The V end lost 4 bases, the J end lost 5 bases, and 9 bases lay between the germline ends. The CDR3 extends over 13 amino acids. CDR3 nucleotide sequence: TGTGCCAGCAGTGTTGGGGGGTATCAGCCCCAGCATTTT. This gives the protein CASSVGGYQPQHF.

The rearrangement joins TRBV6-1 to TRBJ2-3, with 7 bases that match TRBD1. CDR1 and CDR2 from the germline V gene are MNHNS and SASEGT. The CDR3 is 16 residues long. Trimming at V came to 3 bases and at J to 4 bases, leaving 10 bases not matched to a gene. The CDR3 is CASSDQGQLLADTQYF. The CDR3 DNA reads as TGTGCCAGCAGTGATCAGGGACAGCTCTTGGCAGATACGCAGTATTTT.

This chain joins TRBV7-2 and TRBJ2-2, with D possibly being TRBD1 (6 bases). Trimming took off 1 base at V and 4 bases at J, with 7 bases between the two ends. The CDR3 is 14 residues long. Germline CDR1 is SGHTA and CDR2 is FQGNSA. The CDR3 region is CASSLGTVTGELFF. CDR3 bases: TGTGCCAGCAGCTTAGGGACAGTCACCGGGGAGCTGTTTTTT.

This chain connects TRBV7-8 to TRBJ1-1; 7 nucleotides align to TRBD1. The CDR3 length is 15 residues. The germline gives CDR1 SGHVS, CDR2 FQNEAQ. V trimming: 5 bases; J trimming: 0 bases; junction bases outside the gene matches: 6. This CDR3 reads CASSLDRVLNTEAFF. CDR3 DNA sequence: TGTGCCAGCAGCCTCGACAGGGTCTTGAACACTGAAGCTTTCTTT.

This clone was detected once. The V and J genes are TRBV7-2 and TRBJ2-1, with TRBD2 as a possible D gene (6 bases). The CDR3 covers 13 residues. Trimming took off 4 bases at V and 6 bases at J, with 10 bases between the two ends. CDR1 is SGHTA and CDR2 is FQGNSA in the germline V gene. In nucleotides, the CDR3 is TGTGCCAGCAGCTGGGACTCTTCCAATGAGCAGTTCTTC. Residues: CASSWDSSNEQFF.

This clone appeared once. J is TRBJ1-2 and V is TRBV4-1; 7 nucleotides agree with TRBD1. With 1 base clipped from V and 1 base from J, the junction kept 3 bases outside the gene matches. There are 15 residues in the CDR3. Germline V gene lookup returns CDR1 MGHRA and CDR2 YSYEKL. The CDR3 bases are TGCGCCAGCAGCCAAGTAACAGGGGATAACTATGGCTACACCTTC. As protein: CASSQVTGDNYGYTF.

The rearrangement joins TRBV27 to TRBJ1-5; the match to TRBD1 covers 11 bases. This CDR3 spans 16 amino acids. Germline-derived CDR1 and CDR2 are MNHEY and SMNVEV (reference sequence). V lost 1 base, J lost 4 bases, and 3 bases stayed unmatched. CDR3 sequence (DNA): TGTGCCAGCAGTTTATGGGGACAGGGGGGGAATCAGCCCCAGCATTTT. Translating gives CASSLWGQGGNQPQHF.

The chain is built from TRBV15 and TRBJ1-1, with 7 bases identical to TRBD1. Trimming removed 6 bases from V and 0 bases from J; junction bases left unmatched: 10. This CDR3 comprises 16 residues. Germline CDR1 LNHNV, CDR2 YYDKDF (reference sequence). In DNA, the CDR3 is TGTGCCACCAGTAATGACCAGACAGGGCTGAACACTGAAGCTTTCTTT. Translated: CATSNDQTGLNTEAFF.

In DNA, the CDR3 is TGCGCCAGCAGCTTGGTAGGGGCTAGAGATTCACCCCTCCACTTT. Translation gives CASSLVGARDSPLHF. The genes are TRBV5-1 and TRBJ1-6, with D possibly TRBD1 on 5 matching bases. Per germline, CDR1 SGHRS and CDR2 YFSETQ. This CDR3 contains 15 residues. V was trimmed by 0 bases and J by 8 bases, leaving 12 bases between them.

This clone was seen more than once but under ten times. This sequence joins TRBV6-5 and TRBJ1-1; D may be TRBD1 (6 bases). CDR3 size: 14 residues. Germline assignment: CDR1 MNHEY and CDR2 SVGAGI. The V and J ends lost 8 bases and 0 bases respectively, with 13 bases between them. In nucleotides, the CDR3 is TGTGCCAGCTCAAGGGGGACCCTGAACACTGAAGCTTTCTTT. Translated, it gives CASSRGTLNTEAFF.